Each of the 23 T cell receptor beta chains below was sequenced from the same sample in a study of T cell responses to AZD1222 COVID-19 vaccine. Using immunoSEQ multiplex PCR, the repertoire was profiled, and TCRdb retains in-frame clones only, with some absent. The sample carries over 100,000 clones, 85% to 90% recorded once. This specimen consisted of peripheral blood, obtained on day 0 of AZD1222 vaccination. These receptors originate from an adult in good health.

J is TRBJ1-1 and V is TRBV20-1, with 7 nucleotides matching TRBD1. Germline V CDR1 and CDR2: DFQATT, SNEGSKA (reference sequence). The CDR3 has 11 amino acids. V lost 2 bases and J lost 11; bases outside the gene matches: 5. CDR3 protein: CSARHDRVAFF. CDR3 in DNA: TGCAGTGCTAGACATGACAGGGTGGCTTTCTTT.

This clone has only one observation. This chain's CDR3 is CSASDRANQPQHF. The CDR3, as DNA: TGCAGTGCTAGTGACAGGGCGAATCAGCCCCAGCATTTT. The chain links TRBV20-1 to TRBJ1-5, with TRBD1 identical over 7 bases. Germline V gene lookup returns CDR1 DFQATT and CDR2 SNEGSKA (reference sequence). There are 13 residues in the CDR3. V lost 3 bases to trimming and J lost 4 bases; unmatched junction nucleotides: 3.

The chain links TRBV15 to TRBJ1-4; 7 nucleotides line up with TRBD1. Germline CDR1 and CDR2: LNHNV and YYDKDF (reference sequence). V lost 1 base to trimming and J lost 5 bases; unmatched junction nucleotides: 4. This CDR3 is built from 15 residues. The CDR3 protein is CATSRARTGNEKLFF. Here the CDR3 DNA reads TGTGCCACCAGCAGAGCTCGGACAGGAAATGAAAAACTGTTTTTT.

The genes are TRBV9 and TRBJ2-5; D may be TRBD1 or TRBD2 (5 bases each). V was clipped by 3 bases and J by 7 bases, with 16 bases between them. This CDR3 has 14 residues. Germline V lookup: CDR1 SGDLS, CDR2 YYNGEE. CDR3 residues: CASSALEGSRTQYF. In DNA form, the CDR3 reads TGTGCCAGCAGCGCGTTAGAGGGGTCGAGGACCCAGTACTTC.

This rearrangement joins TRBV28 to TRBJ1-3; no firm D call. The CDR3 extends over 14 amino acids. Germline V gene data show CDR1 as MDHEN and CDR2 as SYDVKM. Deletions cut 3 bases from V and 3 bases from J, with 9 bases between. The CDR3 spells CASSFGGVGNTIYF. CDR3 coding DNA: TGTGCCAGCAGTTTCGGAGGAGTTGGAAACACCATATATTTT.

This chain connects TRBV28 to TRBJ2-5; TRBD2 is a possible D gene (5 bases). Deletions cut 6 bases from V and 5 bases from J, with 13 bases between. CDR1 is MDHEN and CDR2 is SYDVKM in the germline V gene. This CDR3 spans 13 amino acids. The CDR3, as DNA: TGTGCCAGCAGGCCAACTAGTTGGGAGACCCAGTACTTC. It codes for CASRPTSWETQYF.

The chain is built from TRBV4-3 and TRBJ1-5; tentative D call: TRBD1 (5 bases). The ends were cut back, 2 bases at V and 6 bases at J, with 14 bases in the middle. Germline loops: CDR1 LGHNA, CDR2 YSLEER. This CDR3 is 15 amino acids long. CDR3 loop: CASSQFASGAQPQHF. The CDR3 DNA is TGCGCCAGCAGCCAATTCGCAAGTGGGGCTCAGCCCCAGCATTTT.

V and J are TRBV5-1 and TRBJ2-5; D is ambiguous. The CDR3 sequence is 14 residues long. V was cut by 5 bases and J by 2 bases, with 13 bases left in between. Germline V gene lookup returns CDR1 SGHRS and CDR2 YFSETQ. CDR3 sequence: CASRRDGIQETQYF. CDR3 DNA sequence: TGCGCCAGCAGAAGGGATGGGATACAAGAGACCCAGTACTTC.

This chain uses TRBV9 with TRBJ2-7, with TRBD2 matching over 11 bases. The germline gives CDR1 SGDLS, CDR2 YYNGEE. Trimming took 2 bases from V and 2 from J; bases not matched to a gene: 3. The CDR3 totals 15 residues. CDR3 sequence (DNA): TGTGCCAGCAGCGTTACTAGCGGGGGCACCTACGAGCAGTACTTC. Its translation is CASSVTSGGTYEQYF.

The chain uses TRBV28 and TRBJ1-2, with D tentatively TRBD1 (6 bases). This CDR3 is 13 amino acids long. Germline lookup yields CDR1 MDHEN and CDR2 SYDVKM. Trimming took off 5 bases at V and 4 bases at J, with 11 bases between the two ends. The CDR3 sequence: CASSPDRFYGYTF. The CDR3 region has the DNA TGTGCCAGCAGTCCCGACAGGTTCTATGGCTACACCTTC.

The J gene is TRBJ2-2, the V gene TRBV6-5; the match to TRBD1 covers 11 bases. Germline V lookup: CDR1 MNHEY, CDR2 SVGAGI. The V segment lost 11 bases and the J segment 9 bases; nucleotides outside the gene matches: 8. The CDR3 consists of 13 residues. In DNA, the CDR3 is TGTGCCTCTTTGGGACAGGGGGTCAGGGAGCTGTTTTTT. Its protein is CASLGQGVRELFF.

The chain carries TRBV27 and TRBJ2-7; TRBD2 is a possible D gene (6 bases). The germline V and J ends were trimmed by 4 bases and 2 bases, with 12 bases remaining between them. The V gene's germline CDR1 is MNHEY and CDR2 SMNVEV (reference sequence). The CDR3 extends over 14 amino acids. CDR3 protein: CASSSRRGTYEQYF. The DNA for the CDR3 is TGTGCCAGCAGTTCGCGGAGGGGCACCTACGAGCAGTACTTC.

The V call is TRBV9, the J call TRBJ2-5; tentatively, D is TRBD1 or TRBD2 (5 bases each). The CDR3 has 15 residues. Germline V CDR1 and CDR2: SGDLS, YYNGEE. V lost 0 bases and J 5 bases, leaving 14 bases between the germline ends. CDR3 bases: TGTGCCAGCAGCGTAGCTTTGGGACCCGGCGAGACCCAGTACTTC. Translated, it gives CASSVALGPGETQYF.

This clone showed up just a few times. This chain uses TRBV28 with TRBJ2-7, with D possibly matching TRBD2 (6 bases). Per germline, CDR1 MDHEN and CDR2 SYDVKM. There are 13 residues in the CDR3. The V gene lost 6 bases and the J gene lost 1 base, with 10 bases spanning the gap. The DNA for the CDR3 is TGTGCCAGCAGGCGGGACGATTCCTACGAGCAGTACTTC. Amino acids: CASRRDDSYEQYF.

This sequence joins TRBV7-2 and TRBJ1-5; D uncertain. The germline V gene encodes CDR1 SGHTA and CDR2 FQGNSA. The CDR3 covers 13 residues. V was clipped by 5 bases and J by 7 bases, with 12 bases between them. The CDR3 sequence: CASSPGPEQPQHF. DNA of the CDR3: TGTGCCAGCAGCCCGGGCCCTGAACAGCCCCAGCATTTT.

This sequence joins TRBV28 and TRBJ2-7; D is unresolved. This CDR3 is 13 amino acids long. Germline V gene sequence: CDR1 MDHEN, CDR2 SYDVKM. V was trimmed by 7 bases and J by 6 bases, leaving 16 bases between them. The CDR3 coding sequence is TGTGCCAGCACCCCTGGGGTAGAAGGCGAGCAGTACTTC. Protein: CASTPGVEGEQYF. Full variable domain (remainder filled in from reference TRBV28 and TRBJ2-7): DVKVTQSSRYLVKRTGEKVFLECVQDMDHENMFWYRQDPGLGLRLIYFSYDVKMKEKGDIPEGYSVSREKKERFSLILESASTNQTSMYLCASTPGVEGEQYFGPGTRLTVT.

This chain links TRBV24-1 with TRBJ1-5; D possibly corresponds to TRBD1 (5 bases). Germline V CDR1 and CDR2: KGHDR, SFDVKD. Trimming stripped 2 bases from V and 1 base from J, with 26 bases between. This CDR3 is built from 21 residues. CDR3 sequence reads: CATSDSASLRDRHSSNQPQHF. The DNA for the CDR3 is TGTGCCACCAGTGATTCGGCGAGTTTACGGGACCGACATTCGAGCAATCAGCCCCAGCATTTT.

The chain recombines TRBV6-5 with TRBJ1-1; TRBD1 is a possible D gene (6 bases). V shed 5 bases and J shed 10 bases, with 17 bases lying between them. In germline, CDR1 is MNHEY, CDR2 SVGAGI. The length of the CDR3 is 13 residues. CDR3: CASSQQGKERAFF. CDR3 bases: TGTGCCAGCAGTCAACAGGGAAAAGAAAGAGCTTTCTTT.

This chain links TRBV10-3 with TRBJ1-6; 9 positions match TRBD1. This CDR3 has 13 residues. The germline V gene has CDR1 ENHRY and CDR2 SYGVKD. Germline trimming cut 4 bases from V and 14 bases from J; bases unmatched to any gene: 6. This CDR3 reads CAISGDREVSLHF. CDR3 nucleotides: TGTGCCATCAGTGGGGACAGGGAGGTATCCCTCCACTTT.

The V call is TRBV7-9, the J call TRBJ1-2, with 8 bases lining up with TRBD1. Germline CDR1 SEHNR, CDR2 FQNEAQ (reference sequence). The V segment lost 1 base and the J segment 11 bases; nucleotides outside the gene matches: 6. The CDR3 sequence is 13 residues long. CDR3 sequence (DNA): TGTGCCAGCAGCTTAGGGGACAGGCCGGGGTACACCTTC. Translation gives CASSLGDRPGYTF.

The chain carries TRBV4-1 and TRBJ1-2; D perhaps matches TRBD1 (6 bases). The CDR3 runs to 14 residues. Germline CDR1 MGHRA, CDR2 YSYEKL. V shed 0 bases and J shed 8 bases, with 13 bases lying between them. CDR3: CASSQERGTLGYTF. Here the CDR3 DNA reads TGCGCCAGCAGCCAAGAGAGGGGGACATTAGGCTACACCTTC.

The genes are TRBV7-2 and TRBJ2-5, with 12 bases identical to TRBD2. V lost 1 base, J lost 5 bases, and 2 bases stayed unmatched. The CDR3 contains 15 residues. From germline, CDR1 is SGHTA and CDR2 FQGNSA. The CDR3 loop reads CASSLDGLAGETQYF. The CDR3 coding sequence is TGTGCCAGCAGCTTAGATGGACTAGCGGGGGAGACCCAGTACTTC.

This chain uses TRBV15 with TRBJ2-1, with D uncertain. This CDR3 comprises 12 residues. V lost 3 bases and J lost 6, with 6 bases in between. The germline CDR1 and CDR2 sequences are LNHNV and YYDKDF (reference sequence). This chain's CDR3 is CATSRYFNEQFF. The CDR3 DNA follows: TGTGCCACCAGCAGGTATTTCAATGAGCAGTTCTTC. Filled out from reference TRBV15 and TRBJ2-1, the complete variable domain reads DAMVIQNPRYQVTQFGKPVTLSCSQTLNHNVMYWYQQKSSQAPKLLFHYYDKDFNNEADTPDNFQSRRPNTSFCFLDIRSPGLGDTAMYLCATSRYFNEQFFGPGTRLTVL.